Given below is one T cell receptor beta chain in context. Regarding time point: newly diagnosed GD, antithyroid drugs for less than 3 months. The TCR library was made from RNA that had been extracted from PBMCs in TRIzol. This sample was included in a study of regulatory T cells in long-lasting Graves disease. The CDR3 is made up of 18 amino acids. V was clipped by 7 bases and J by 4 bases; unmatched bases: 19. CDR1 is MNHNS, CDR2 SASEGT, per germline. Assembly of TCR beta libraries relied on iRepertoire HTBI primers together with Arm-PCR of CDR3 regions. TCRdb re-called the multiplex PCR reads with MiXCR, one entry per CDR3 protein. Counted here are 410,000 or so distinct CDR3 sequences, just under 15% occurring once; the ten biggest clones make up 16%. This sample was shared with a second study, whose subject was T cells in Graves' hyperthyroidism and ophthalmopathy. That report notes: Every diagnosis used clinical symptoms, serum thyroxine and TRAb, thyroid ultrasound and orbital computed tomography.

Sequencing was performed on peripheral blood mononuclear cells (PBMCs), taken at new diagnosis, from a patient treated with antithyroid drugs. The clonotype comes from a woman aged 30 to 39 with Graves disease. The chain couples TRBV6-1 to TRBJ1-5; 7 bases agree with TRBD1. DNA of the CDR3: TGTGCCAGCATTAGGGGGGCGTTACAGGGGTATAGGAATCAGCCCCAGCATTTT. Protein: CASIRGALQGYRNQPQHF.